This TCR beta chain was identified during a study of blood T cell repertoires in COVID-19. Study processing details: The assay estimated nucleated cells by amplifying reference gene primers. Data came from immunoSEQ multiplex PCR; TCRdb stores just in-frame clones and leaves some out. For V, J and clone size, that table is used; D and trimming come from the DNA. The data contain about 140,000 clones, 70% to 90% of them singletons. This clone appeared a few times. This CDR3 region has 15 residues. Unmatched junction bases numbered 6, after V lost 0 bases and J lost 7 bases. Germline loops: CDR1 SEHNR, CDR2 FQNEAQ (reference sequence).

Sequenced material: peripheral blood. This receptor was identified in a human donor in a cohort sampled during active COVID-19. The V gene is TRBV7-9, the J gene TRBJ2-7, with 10 bases matching TRBD1. The CDR3 reads CASSLADRGQREQYF. CDR3 sequence (DNA): TGTGCCAGCAGCTTAGCTGACAGGGGGCAGAGGGAGCAGTACTTC. Complete variable domain (other parts from reference TRBV7-9 and TRBJ2-7): DTGVSQNPRHKITKRGQNVTFRCDPISEHNRLYWYRQTLGQGPEFLTYFQNEAQLEKSRLLSDRFSAERPKGSFSTLEIQRTEQGDSAMYLCASSLADRGQREQYFGPGTRLTVT.